The 20 T cell receptor beta chains below all came from one sample that was sequenced in a study of T-cell memory formation after mild COVID-19. TCRdb re-called the 5' RACE reads with MiXCR, one entry per CDR3 protein. The table lists 360,000 or so distinct CDR3 sequences, around 27% of them singletons. The sequenced sample consisted of PBMCs or a T cell subset sorted from them (not recorded which). All receptors come from an adult woman who had mild COVID-19 (a few samples of this study predate the infection). Cell type and time point are not known.

This chain links TRBV7-8 with TRBJ2-7, with 9 positions matching TRBD1. The CDR3 is made up of 15 amino acids. In germline, CDR1 is SGHVS, CDR2 FQNEAQ. The trim removed 7 bases at V and 1 base at J, leaving 8 bases unmatched. The CDR3 DNA is TGTGCCAGCAAGCGGCGACAGGGGGATTCCTACGAGCAGTACTTC. Translating gives CASKRRQGDSYEQYF.

The CDR3 DNA reads TGTGCCAGCAGTTCAGGCAATCGGGACGAGCAGTACTTC. Amino acids: CASSSGNRDEQYF. V and J are TRBV6-5 and TRBJ2-7; D gene unclear. Per the germline V gene, CDR1 is MNHEY and CDR2 is SVGAGI. V lost 4 bases and J lost 5, with 12 bases in between. The CDR3 length is 13 residues.

The sample holds a few counts of this clonotype. The CDR3 carries no conserved terminal phenylalanine or tryptophan, so it likely arises from a read error. The DNA is left out, because the CDR3 cannot be placed on it with certainty; the CDR3 is given as TCRdb lists it. The CDR3 here is CASSRTSGKVIV. The V and J genes are TRBV12-3 or TRBV12-4 and TRBJ2-1; the D segment call TRBD2 is taken from the table without a DNA check. The CDR3 sequence runs 12 residues, both termini included.

This clonotype was counted between two and nine times. The chain combines TRBV20-1 with TRBJ1-3; no definite D call. V was pared by 0 bases and J by 2 bases, with 8 bases between. The CDR3 length is 14 residues. The V gene's germline CDR1 is DFQATT and CDR2 SNEGSKA (reference sequence). The CDR3 DNA reads TGCAGTGCTAGAGAACCAGGAACTGGAAACACCATATATTTT. Protein product: CSAREPGTGNTIYF.

In this sample, this clonotype turned up a few times. The chain carries TRBV4-3 and TRBJ1-1; D not certain. This CDR3 is built from 15 residues. Germline V gene sequence: CDR1 LGHNA, CDR2 YSLEER. V dropped 1 base and J dropped 4 bases, with 13 bases sitting between them. The CDR3 sequence is CASSQAVRVGTEAFF. CDR3 nucleotide sequence: TGCGCCAGCAGCCAAGCGGTAAGGGTTGGCACTGAAGCTTTCTTT.

V is TRBV30 and J is TRBJ2-2; D unclear. Germline values: CDR1 GTSNPN, CDR2 SVGIG (reference sequence). V lost 4 bases and J lost 0, with 12 bases in between. This CDR3 is built from 15 residues. CDR3 sequence reads: CAWKTDVTNTGELFF. DNA for the CDR3: TGTGCCTGGAAGACTGACGTAACGAACACCGGGGAGCTGTTTTTT.

This clonotype has a handful of counts. V and J are TRBV9 and TRBJ2-2, with 9 bases lining up with TRBD1. The CDR3 runs 17 residues. Germline assignment: CDR1 SGDLS and CDR2 YYNGEE. Losses at the gene ends were 4 bases for V and 3 bases for J; bases not matched to a gene: 10. The CDR3 DNA follows: TGTGCCAGCAGCTCAACTACAGGGGGCAGCCACACCGGGGAGCTGTTTTTT. Its protein product is CASSSTTGGSHTGELFF.

This clonotype was counted only a few times. This sequence joins TRBV12-3 or TRBV12-4 and TRBJ2-7; D uncertain. V was trimmed by 0 bases and J by 5 bases, leaving 5 bases between them. The CDR3 length is 12 residues. The CDR3, as DNA: TGTGCCAGCAGTTTAGCGACCCACGAGCAGTACTTC. The encoded protein is CASSLATHEQYF.

The chain links TRBV7-2 to TRBJ2-1; 7 bases match TRBD2. The CDR3 loop spans 17 amino acids. Per germline, CDR1 SGHTA and CDR2 FQGNSA. The V and J ends lost 4 bases and 7 bases, in that order; junction bases with no gene match: 16. The CDR3 reads CASSSRLAAVRLNEQFF. The CDR3 region has the DNA TGTGCCAGCAGCTCCAGACTAGCTGCGGTACGACTTAATGAGCAGTTCTTC.

The chain links TRBV4-2 to TRBJ2-7; D is unclear. Germline lookup yields CDR1 LGHNA and CDR2 YNFKEQ. Deletions cut 5 bases from V and 1 base from J, with 15 bases between. The CDR3 totals 15 residues. CDR3 sequence (DNA): TGTGCCAGCAGCAGCTTCCTAGGAGCATCCTACGAGCAGTACTTC. Protein: CASSSFLGASYEQYF.

The gene calls are TRBV4-1 and TRBJ1-4; D remains ambiguous. Trimming took off 1 base at V and 7 bases at J, with 10 bases between the two ends. There are 14 residues in the CDR3. Looked up from germline, CDR1 is MGHRA and CDR2 is YSYEKL. CDR3 region: CASSQGRASEKLFF. The CDR3 nucleotides are TGCGCCAGCAGCCAAGGTCGAGCGAGTGAAAAACTGTTTTTT.

This clonotype was counted at least ten times. The chain has TRBV30 and TRBJ2-1; no clear D gene. With 2 bases removed from V and 3 bases from J, the gap between germline ends came to 8 bases. The CDR3 loop spans 13 amino acids. Germline values: CDR1 GTSNPN, CDR2 SVGIG (reference sequence). The CDR3 bases are TGTGCCTGGAGTTACGGCCACTACAATGAGCAGTTCTTC. It specifies CAWSYGHYNEQFF. Supplemented by reference TRBV30 and TRBJ2-1, the full variable domain reads SQTIHQWPATLVQPVGSPLSLECTVEGTSNPNLYWYRQAAGRGLQLLFYSVGIGQISSEVPQNLSASRPQDRQFILSSKKLLLSDSGFYLCAWSYGHYNEQFFGPGTRLTVL.

The V and J genes are TRBV7-9 and TRBJ1-2; no clear D gene. Germline V lookup: CDR1 SEHNR, CDR2 FQNEAQ (reference sequence). Trimming left V 5 bases short and J 2 bases short, with 15 bases between. The CDR3 totals 15 residues. In DNA, the CDR3 is TGTGCCAGCAGCCCCATCGGTAGTGCGAACTATGGCTACACCTTC. It specifies CASSPIGSANYGYTF.

J is TRBJ2-3 and V is TRBV24-1; D tentatively fits TRBD1 or TRBD2 (5 bases each). V lost 3 bases and J 0 bases, leaving 9 bases between the germline ends. The CDR3 extends over 15 amino acids. Germline CDR1 KGHDR, CDR2 SFDVKD. In DNA form, the CDR3 reads TGTGCCACCAGTGATACGGGACGGAGCACAGATACGCAGTATTTT. It yields the protein CATSDTGRSTDTQYF.

This clonotype turned up a few times. J is TRBJ2-1 and V is TRBV5-1; D might be TRBD1 (6 bases). CDR1 is SGHRS and CDR2 is YFSETQ in the germline V gene. Trimming stripped 7 bases from V and 0 bases from J, with 17 bases between. The CDR3 has 16 residues. In DNA form, the CDR3 reads TGCGCCAGCGGAATTGACAGGCTAAGCTCCTACAATGAGCAGTTCTTC. Residues: CASGIDRLSSYNEQFF.

This chain's CDR3 is CASSHHSGDSYNEQFF. CDR3 DNA sequence: TGTGCCAGCAGCCATCACTCGGGAGATTCCTACAATGAGCAGTTCTTC. The V gene is TRBV4-2, the J gene TRBJ2-1, with D perhaps TRBD2 (6 bases). The V and J ends lost 3 bases and 1 base respectively, with 13 bases between them. CDR1 and CDR2 from the germline V gene are LGHNA and YNFKEQ. CDR3 size: 16 residues.

J is TRBJ1-5 and V is TRBV6-5; the match to TRBD1 covers 8 bases. The CDR3 loop spans 14 amino acids. Germline CDR1 and CDR2: MNHEY and SVGAGI. J lost 9 bases, V lost 6 bases, and 10 bases had no gene match. CDR3 bases: TGTGCCAGCAGACCCGACAGGGGACCATCGCCCCAGCATTTT. The encoded protein is CASRPDRGPSPQHF.

The chain carries TRBV5-1 and TRBJ2-1; 15 bases are a match to TRBD2. V trimming: 4 bases; J trimming: 2 bases; junction bases outside the gene matches: 4. CDR3 length: 17 residues. Germline CDR1 SGHRS, CDR2 YFSETQ. The CDR3: CASSRGLAGGTYNEQFF. The CDR3 bases are TGCGCCAGCAGCCGGGGACTAGCGGGAGGTACCTACAATGAGCAGTTCTTC.

This clonotype came up a few times. V is TRBV18 and J is TRBJ2-3; 7 nucleotides match TRBD2. Germline values: CDR1 KGHSH, CDR2 LQKENI. CDR3 length: 14 residues. V trimming: 6 bases; J trimming: 5 bases; junction bases outside the gene matches: 8. The CDR3 sequence is CASSRLARGDTQYF. CDR3 nucleotides: TGTGCCAGCTCGAGACTAGCACGGGGAGATACGCAGTATTTT.

This clonotype was observed a handful of times. The chain couples TRBV5-5 to TRBJ2-1, with 10 nucleotides matching TRBD2. CDR3 length equals 16 residues. V shed 4 bases, J shed 8 bases, and the junction held 12 bases outside the gene matches. The V gene's germline CDR1 is SGHKS and CDR2 YYEKEE (reference sequence). The CDR3 region has the DNA TGTGCCAGCAGCCTATCTAGCGGGAGTAGTTTGTATGAGCAGTTCTTC. It encodes CASSLSSGSSLYEQFF.